What follows are 26 T cell receptor beta chains derived from one specimen sequenced in a study of T cell repertoires in cytomegalovirus infection. TCRdb itself ran the reads through MiXCR, one entry per CDR3 protein. The sample lists some 220,000 distinct CDR3 sequences, 6% to 8% occurring once. The sequenced sample consisted of PBMCs. These receptors came from a human donor in good health (CMV status not recorded). Some clones in this sample may be carry-over from other donors' samples.

This clonotype was counted many times. The V gene is TRBV7-2, the J gene TRBJ2-5; D not certain. This CDR3 contains 12 residues. Germline V lookup: CDR1 SGHTA, CDR2 FQGNSA. The V gene lost 1 base and the J gene lost 5 bases, with 5 bases spanning the gap. DNA for the CDR3: TGTGCCAGCAGCTTAGAGAGGGAGACCCAGTACTTC. This codes for CASSLERETQYF.

This clonotype was seen a handful of times. The genes are TRBV11-2 and TRBJ2-1; 11 bases are shared with TRBD2. Germline CDR1 and CDR2: SGHAT and FQNNGV. This CDR3 is 14 amino acids long. Trimming took 5 bases from V and 7 from J; bases not matched to a gene: 4. This chain's CDR3 is CASSNPSGGNEQFF. The DNA for the CDR3 is TGTGCCAGCAGCAACCCTAGCGGGGGGAATGAGCAGTTCTTC.

This clonotype has more than one count but fewer than ten. This chain joins TRBV5-6 and TRBJ1-2; the D gene is possibly TRBD1 (5 bases). The CDR3 has 15 residues. V lost 0 bases to trimming and J lost 3 bases, with 12 bases between them. From germline, CDR1 is SGHDT and CDR2 YYEEEE. The CDR3 nucleotides read TGTGCCAGCAGCTTGGAGGCGGGGACGGACTATGGCTACACCTTC. Translation gives CASSLEAGTDYGYTF.

This clonotype was seen at least ten times. The V gene is TRBV7-2, the J gene TRBJ2-2; 7 nucleotides agree with TRBD1. Germline V CDR1 and CDR2: SGHTA, FQGNSA. There are 15 residues in the CDR3. Germline trimming cut 4 bases from V and 4 bases from J; bases unmatched to any gene: 6. This chain's CDR3 is CASSSRDSLTGELFF. CDR3 DNA sequence: TGTGCCAGCAGCTCACGGGACAGTCTCACCGGGGAGCTGTTTTTT.

This rearrangement joins TRBV20-1 to TRBJ2-1; D is undetermined. V was shortened by 3 bases and J by 7 bases, with 10 bases between the two germline ends. This CDR3 is 12 amino acids long. Per the germline V gene, CDR1 is DFQATT and CDR2 is SNEGSKA (reference sequence). The CDR3 nucleotides are TGCAGTGCTAGTCGAGTGCGGAATGAGCAGTTCTTC. Translation: CSASRVRNEQFF.

This rearrangement joins TRBV7-3 to TRBJ1-1, with 7 bases that match TRBD1. V lost 1 base to trimming and J lost 5 bases; unmatched junction nucleotides: 4. The CDR3 is 14 residues long. Germline V CDR1 and CDR2: SGHTA, FQGTGA. Here the CDR3 reads CASSLIGRGTEAFF. CDR3 coding DNA: TGTGCCAGCAGCTTAATAGGCAGGGGGACTGAAGCTTTCTTT.

This clonotype was found many times. This chain connects TRBV2 to TRBJ2-5; 9 bases fit TRBD1. In germline, CDR1 is SNHLY, CDR2 FYNNEI. V lost 11 bases to trimming and J lost 4 bases; unmatched junction nucleotides: 2. The CDR3 is 11 amino acids. This chain's CDR3 is CAGTGTETQYF. CDR3 DNA: TGTGCCGGGACAGGGACAGAGACCCAGTACTTC.

In its sample, this clonotype was seen many times. This chain uses TRBV7-2 with TRBJ1-3; no clear D. With 1 base removed from V and 1 base from J, the gap between germline ends came to 5 bases. The CDR3 length is 14 residues. In germline, CDR1 is SGHTA, CDR2 FQGNSA. This chain's CDR3 is CASSLGDSGNTIYF. The CDR3 DNA reads as TGTGCCAGCAGCTTAGGTGATTCTGGAAACACCATATATTTT.

Many counts were recorded for this clonotype. The chain combines TRBV6-2 or TRBV6-3 with TRBJ2-1; tentative D call: TRBD1 (6 bases). The CDR3 is 18 residues long. Trimming took off 7 bases at V and 0 bases at J, with 22 bases between the two ends. Germline loops: CDR1 MNHEY, CDR2 SVGEGT. The CDR3 nucleotides are TGTGCCAGCACCCCATTACCGGGACAACTGAGCTCCTACAATGAGCAGTTCTTC. Protein: CASTPLPGQLSSYNEQFF.

This clonotype has at least ten counts. J is TRBJ2-3 and V is TRBV6-2 or TRBV6-3; no clear D gene. CDR1 and CDR2 from the germline V gene are MNHEY and SVGEGT. This CDR3 is 14 amino acids long. Trimming left V 6 bases short and J 1 base short, with 11 bases between. CDR3 nucleotides: TGTGCCAGCAGCCCGAGATTGGGCACAGATACGCAGTATTTT. Translation: CASSPRLGTDTQYF.

This clonotype came up many times. CDR3 sequence reads: CASRTPPGQTSYEQYF. The CDR3 bases are TGTGCCAGCAGAACCCCCCCGGGACAGACCTCCTACGAGCAGTACTTC. This chain links TRBV6-2 or TRBV6-3 with TRBJ2-7; the match to TRBD1 covers 7 bases. The CDR3 is made up of 16 amino acids. Germline trimming cut 6 bases from V and 0 bases from J; bases unmatched to any gene: 11. Germline CDR1 is MNHEY and CDR2 is SVGEGT.

This clonotype occurred many times. This chain links TRBV3-1 with TRBJ1-1; D is ambiguous. The CDR3 runs 14 residues. Trimming removed 6 bases from V and 0 bases from J, with 11 bases in between. The germline gives CDR1 LGHDT, CDR2 YNNKEL (reference sequence). CDR3 DNA: TGTGCCAGCAGACTCAGTTCTGTGAACACTGAAGCTTTCTTT. Encoded protein: CASRLSSVNTEAFF.

The chain employs TRBV4-3 and TRBJ1-4; D gene unclear. The CDR3 contains 17 residues. CDR1 is LGHNA, CDR2 YSLEER, per germline. With 0 bases removed from V and 0 bases from J, the gap between germline ends came to 11 bases. In DNA form, the CDR3 reads TGCGCCAGCAGCCAAGATGTCAGACTTGCAACTAATGAAAAACTGTTTTTT. Its protein is CASSQDVRLATNEKLFF.

This clonotype was counted at least ten times. This chain uses TRBV6-2 or TRBV6-3 with TRBJ1-2; tentatively, D is TRBD1 (6 bases). This CDR3 spans 15 amino acids. CDR1 is MNHEY and CDR2 is SVGEGT in the germline V gene. V lost 2 bases and J lost 2, with 12 bases in between. The CDR3 coding sequence is TGTGCCAGCAGTTACAACAGGGAGAACAACTATGGCTACACCTTC. Encoded protein: CASSYNRENNYGYTF.

The sample holds many counts of this clonotype. The V and J genes are TRBV7-2 and TRBJ2-5, with TRBD1 matching 7 bases. After removal of 6 bases from V and 4 bases from J, the junction contained 11 bases not matched to a gene. The CDR3 is 15 amino acids. Germline CDR1 is SGHTA and CDR2 is FQGNSA. CDR3 in amino acids: CASRKSGGRGETQYF. For the CDR3, the DNA is TGTGCCAGCAGGAAATCAGGGGGTCGGGGAGAGACCCAGTACTTC.

This clonotype showed up many times. This sequence joins TRBV7-2 and TRBJ2-3, with TRBD2 as a possible D gene (5 bases). V lost 0 bases, J lost 6 bases, and 10 bases lay in between. There are 14 residues in the CDR3. The germline V gene has CDR1 SGHTA and CDR2 FQGNSA. The CDR3 here is CASSLALPGDTQYF. As DNA, the CDR3 is TGTGCCAGCAGCTTAGCTCTCCCGGGGGATACGCAGTATTTT.

This clonotype was seen repeatedly, ten times or more. The rearrangement joins TRBV7-8 to TRBJ2-1, with 10 bases fitting TRBD2. Looked up from germline, CDR1 is SGHVS and CDR2 is FQNEAQ. This CDR3 has 16 residues. V lost 2 bases, J lost 7 bases, and 8 bases stayed unmatched. The CDR3 DNA sequence: TGTGCCAGCAGCTTAACCCCTAGCGGGAGAATGAATGAGCAGTTCTTC. It encodes CASSLTPSGRMNEQFF.

The table lists this clonotype with many counts. The rearrangement joins TRBV13 to TRBJ2-4, with TRBD1 matching 9 bases. After removal of 6 bases from V and 6 bases from J, the junction contained 3 bases not matched to a gene. The CDR3 has 13 residues. Germline lookup yields CDR1 PRHDT and CDR2 FYEKMQ (reference sequence). CDR3 in amino acids: CASRGQGGNIQYF. CDR3 DNA: TGTGCCAGCAGGGGACAGGGAGGAAACATTCAGTACTTC.

This clonotype has at least ten counts. The rearrangement joins TRBV24-1 to TRBJ1-5; TRBD1 is a possible D gene (6 bases). Germline assignment: CDR1 KGHDR and CDR2 SFDVKD. Between the trimmed V and J ends, which lost 4 bases and 11 bases, there was a span of 11 bases. The CDR3 consists of 12 residues. The CDR3 loop reads CATSDGGRAQHF. The CDR3 DNA reads TGTGCCACCAGTGACGGGGGCAGGGCCCAGCATTTT.

This clonotype occurred a few times. The chain links TRBV20-1 to TRBJ2-1; 7 bases align to TRBD1. Germline V gives CDR1 DFQATT, CDR2 SNEGSKA (reference sequence). The CDR3 is 15 residues long. The J segment lost 7 bases and the V segment lost 2 bases, leaving 11 bases of the junction unmatched. CDR3 sequence reads: CSARIFGQGVNEQFF. CDR3 nucleotides: TGCAGTGCTAGAATTTTTGGGCAGGGGGTGAATGAGCAGTTCTTC.

This clonotype was detected ten times or more. V usage is TRBV6-2 or TRBV6-3 and J usage is TRBJ1-5; tentatively, D is TRBD1 (5 bases). The V gene lost 6 bases and the J gene lost 0 bases, with 9 bases spanning the gap. CDR1 is MNHEY, CDR2 SVGEGT, per germline. The CDR3 has 14 residues. The CDR3 region has the DNA TGTGCCAGCAGCCCCAGGGTTAGCAATCAGCCCCAGCATTTT. Translation: CASSPRVSNQPQHF.

This clonotype was detected many times. This chain uses TRBV7-2 with TRBJ1-2; 7 nucleotides agree with TRBD1. V was pared by 4 bases and J by 3 bases, with 2 bases of the junction left unmatched. Germline CDR1 and CDR2: SGHTA and FQGNSA. The CDR3 extends over 13 amino acids. DNA of the CDR3: TGTGCCAGCAGCTCCGGGACAGACTATGGCTACACCTTC. This encodes CASSSGTDYGYTF.

This clonotype has a handful of counts. The rearrangement uses TRBV28 and TRBJ1-4, with D unclear. CDR3 length: 12 amino acids. The germline V and J ends were trimmed by 2 bases and 10 bases, with 8 bases remaining between them. Germline V gives CDR1 MDHEN, CDR2 SYDVKM. CDR3 in amino acids: CASSLTGGKLFF. In DNA form, the CDR3 reads TGTGCCAGCAGTTTAACCGGCGGAAAACTGTTTTTT.

This clonotype has at least ten counts. The V gene is TRBV11-2, the J gene TRBJ1-2; D not resolved. Germline V gene sequence: CDR1 SGHAT, CDR2 FQNNGV. The V and J ends lost 3 bases and 1 base respectively, with 6 bases between them. The CDR3 sequence is 13 residues long. DNA for the CDR3: TGTGCCAGCAGCTTTGCTGATAACTATGGCTACACCTTC. It is translated as CASSFADNYGYTF. The full variable domain, in which reference TRBV11-2 and TRBJ1-2 provide the parts outside the CDR3, is EAGVAQSPRYKIIEKRQSVAFWCNPISGHATLYWYQQILGQGPKLLIQFQNNGVVDDSQLPKDRFSAERLKGVDSTLKIQPAKLEDSAVYLCASSFADNYGYTFGSGTRLTVV.

Ten or more counts support this clonotype. The V call is TRBV2, the J call TRBJ1-1; D remains unclear. The V gene's germline CDR1 is SNHLY and CDR2 FYNNEI. Trimming shortened V by 8 bases and J by 9 bases, and 10 bases separated the two germline ends. The CDR3 is 10 residues long. CDR3 in amino acids: CASSGVKAFF. The DNA for the CDR3 is TGTGCCAGCTCGGGAGTTAAAGCTTTCTTT.

There are many counts of this clonotype. The V call is TRBV7-2, the J call TRBJ2-1; 8 nucleotides match TRBD1. The trim removed 4 bases at V and 9 bases at J, leaving 14 bases unmatched. The CDR3 consists of 16 residues. CDR1 and CDR2 from the germline V gene are SGHTA and FQGNSA. CDR3 nucleotides: TGTGCCAGCAGCTCCGGACAGGGATCGGCGTTCAGTGAGCAGTTCTTC. Translating gives CASSSGQGSAFSEQFF.